The present T cell receptor beta chain was sequenced within a study of cytomegalovirus exposure and HLA in healthy donors. Regarding the study as a whole: For presence/absence analyses, sequencing depth was assumed to be roughly uniform across donors. Analysis performed later showed TCR beta chains linked to HLA being more clonally expanded than equally common others. The authors later linked a missense DCLRE1C variant to TCR beta V- and J-gene trimming. Overall, approximately 150 TCR beta chains were annotated as cytomegalovirus-associated.

Remarks on this clone: Its target is not known.

The CDR3 length is 15 residues. Trimming removed 4 bases at V and 11 bases at J, with 23 bases between. Germline values: CDR1 SGHVS, CDR2 FQNEAQ. The PCR contained 60 Vbeta and 13 Jbeta primers. Data came from immunoSEQ multiplex PCR; TCRdb stores just in-frame clones and leaves some out. This table has roughly 180,000 clones, roughly 78% appearing once. This TCR came from a woman aged 45-60 years in good health and CMV-seropositive. Sequencing used PBMCs. The chain joins TRBV7-8 to TRBJ1-1; a possible D gene is TRBD1 (5 bases). The CDR3 spells CASSSLEGIGGEAFF. The DNA for the CDR3 is TGTGCCAGCAGCTCCCTGGAGGGCATCGGGGGTGAGGCTTTCTTT.